The 27 T cell receptor beta chains listed next were all sequenced from one sample in a study of monozygotic twins with inflammatory bowel disease. TCRdb re-called the 5' RACE reads and catalogs CDR3 proteins one per entry, DNA excluded. Its table lists a few hundred thousand distinct CDR3 sequences. The sequenced sample was blood. The source of these receptors is a human donor with ulcerative colitis or Crohn's disease, or a healthy co-twin of an affected twin (not recorded which).

This chain joins TRBV5-1 and TRBJ2-3. Germline V lookup: CDR1 SGHRS, CDR2 YFSETQ. CDR3 length: 15 amino acids. CDR3 protein: CASSLARVGTDTQYF.

This sequence joins TRBV5-1 and TRBJ2-2; TCRdb designates TRBD1, a call that cannot be tested without DNA. This CDR3 contains 16 residues. The germline V gene encodes CDR1 SGHRS and CDR2 YFSETQ. Here the CDR3 reads CASSLGQGINTGELFF. The whole variable domain, filled in from reference TRBV5-1 and TRBJ2-2, reads KAGVTQTPRYLIKTRGQQVTLSCSPISGHRSVSWYQQTPGQGLQFLFEYFSETQRNKGNFPGRFSGRQFSNSRSEMNVSTLELGDSALYLCASSLGQGINTGELFFGEGSRLTVL.

V is TRBV5-4 and J is TRBJ2-1; TCRdb names TRBD2, which stays unverified in the absence of DNA. CDR3 length: 19 residues. Germline CDR1 and CDR2: SGHNT and YYREEE (reference sequence). The CDR3 spells CASSSGLAGGRIRPYEQFF.

The V gene is TRBV12-3 or TRBV12-4, the J gene TRBJ2-2; checking the TCRdb D call of TRBD1 is not possible without DNA. The CDR3 covers 15 residues. The chain's CDR3 is CASSPSGTVTGELFF.

The chain is built from TRBV14 and TRBJ2-5. Germline CDR1 reads SGHDN; CDR2 reads FVKESK. The CDR3 loop spans 13 amino acids. Here the CDR3 reads CASSQVRSGTQYF.

The rearrangement uses TRBV12-3 or TRBV12-4 and TRBJ2-1; TCRdb names TRBD1, which stays unverified in the absence of DNA. There are 15 residues in the CDR3. The CDR3 sequence: CASSSYGGGDNEQYF.

The rearrangement links TRBV6-2 or TRBV6-3 to TRBJ2-1. Germline V CDR1 and CDR2: MNHEY, SVGEGT. CDR3 length: 12 amino acids. CDR3 sequence reads: CASSYDNFGQFF.

This chain connects TRBV12-3 or TRBV12-4 to TRBJ1-3. The CDR3 contains 15 residues. CDR3 amino acids: CASSLPGSLGNTIYF.

V usage is TRBV6-2 or TRBV6-3 and J usage is TRBJ1-1; TCRdb's D call of TRBD1 is untestable without DNA. Germline V CDR1 and CDR2: MNHEY, SVGEGT. This CDR3 is 17 amino acids long. The CDR3 loop reads CASRDMRGRGMSTEAFF.

The CDR3 loop reads CASSPPQGRLISSYEQYF. This chain joins TRBV18 and TRBJ2-7; TCRdb lists TRBD1, though no DNA is available to test this call. Germline V CDR1 and CDR2: KGHSH, LQKENI. The CDR3 runs to 18 residues.

This chain connects TRBV27 to TRBJ2-2; the TRBD1 assignment by TCRdb is unverifiable without DNA. Germline CDR1 and CDR2: MNHEY and SMNVEV (reference sequence). CDR3 length equals 17 residues. This CDR3 reads CASSLSEWRGNTGELFF.

The chain combines TRBV30 with TRBJ1-5. This CDR3 comprises 14 residues. In germline, CDR1 is GTSNPN, CDR2 SVGIG (reference sequence). The CDR3 sequence: CAWRDGHSNQPQHF.

V is TRBV27 and J is TRBJ2-2; TCRdb indicates TRBD1, and absent DNA this call remains unverified. This CDR3 has 16 amino acids. Germline CDR1 is MNHEY and CDR2 is SMNVEV (reference sequence). The CDR3 loop reads CASSLRTGYASGELFF.

The chain joins TRBV20-1 to TRBJ2-7; TCRdb outputs TRBD1, but without DNA this stays unchecked. CDR1 and CDR2 (germline): DFQATT, SNEGSKA (reference sequence). The CDR3 runs to 15 residues. This CDR3 is CSARPGQGGLDEQYF.

The CDR3: CASSQDRLGSQAFF. V is TRBV4-3 and J is TRBJ1-1. The CDR3 length is 14 residues. Germline CDR1 reads LGHNA; CDR2 reads YSLEER.

V is TRBV7-3 and J is TRBJ1-1; TCRdb's D call, TRBD1, is unchecked because there is no DNA. The germline gives CDR1 SGHTA, CDR2 FQGTGA. The CDR3 is made up of 15 amino acids. This CDR3 reads CASSQRGQGGTEAFF.

The chain has TRBV29-1 and TRBJ1-4; the TCRdb D gene call, TRBD1, has no DNA to confirm it. This CDR3 region has 13 residues. Germline CDR1 and CDR2: SQVTM and ANQGSEA. The CDR3 here is CSGWTATNEKLFF.

This chain connects TRBV6-2 or TRBV6-3 to TRBJ2-7. Germline V gene sequence: CDR1 MNHEY, CDR2 SVGEGT. This CDR3 has 12 amino acids. CDR3 sequence: CASSYTRYEQYF.

The chain combines TRBV6-5 with TRBJ2-6. This CDR3 has 19 residues. The germline CDR1 and CDR2 sequences are MNHEY and SVGAGI. CDR3 amino acids: CASSYRPATLGSGANVLTF.

The rearrangement joins TRBV12-3 or TRBV12-4 to TRBJ1-6; TCRdb proposes TRBD1, but this gene call is untestable without DNA. This CDR3 is 17 amino acids long. The CDR3 region is CASSLGQGAWYNSPLHF.

The chain is built from TRBV5-1 and TRBJ2-1; with no DNA, the TCRdb D assignment of TRBD2 cannot be verified. Germline lookup yields CDR1 SGHRS and CDR2 YFSETQ. The CDR3 runs to 17 residues. The CDR3 reads CASSSWASGGAWNEQFF.

V gene TRBV7-2 combines with J gene TRBJ2-1; TCRdb's D call, TRBD2, is unchecked because there is no DNA. The germline gives CDR1 SGHTA, CDR2 FQGNSA. This CDR3 contains 13 residues. The CDR3 sequence is CASRESRWNEQFF.

The chain joins TRBV25-1 to TRBJ1-1; as DNA is missing, the TRBD1 call by TCRdb cannot be tested. This CDR3 spans 13 amino acids. CDR1 is MGHDK and CDR2 is SYGVNS in the germline V gene. The chain's CDR3 is CASSERQVTEAFF.

The chain uses TRBV6-1 and TRBJ1-5; checking the TCRdb D call of TRBD1 is not possible without DNA. Germline loops: CDR1 MNHNS, CDR2 SASEGT. The CDR3 runs 14 residues. CDR3 residues: CASSPIGAGQPQHF.

The CDR3 region is CASRIQGHAGELFF. The chain combines TRBV5-1 with TRBJ2-2; TCRdb indicates TRBD1, and absent DNA this call remains unverified. The CDR3 spans 14 residues. Germline V gene data show CDR1 as SGHRS and CDR2 as YFSETQ.

This chain uses TRBV29-1 with TRBJ1-6; as DNA is missing, the TRBD1 call by TCRdb cannot be tested. Germline V lookup: CDR1 SQVTM, CDR2 ANQGSEA. The CDR3 runs to 13 residues. CDR3 sequence: CSVTDSYNSPLHF.

The chain links TRBV15 to TRBJ1-1. From germline, CDR1 is LNHNV and CDR2 YYDKDF (reference sequence). The CDR3 covers 14 residues. The CDR3 spells CATSRGWRGTEAFF.